A selection of T cell receptor beta chains follows, all from one sample in a study of blood T cell repertoires in COVID-19. Libraries were prepared by immunoSEQ multiplex PCR; TCRdb keeps only in-frame clonotypes and omits some of them. The table includes under 300,000 clones, 70% to 90% detected once. Sequencing was done on a sample of peripheral blood. The origin of the receptors is an older woman with active or convalescent COVID-19. Both conserved end residues are part of each CDR3. Fields, in order: clone size, CDR3 length, D gene, J gene, V gene, CDR3 DNA, CDR3 protein. The D gene is left open where the match is weak. A row's size may be missing; if present it is once, few, many or a size class.

NA | 11 | NA | TRBJ2-2 | TRBV6-1 | TGTGCCAGCAGTGAATACGGGGAGCTGTTTTTT | CASSEYGELFF
NA | 14 | NA | TRBJ2-2 | TRBV20-1 | TGCAGTGCTAGTAAGGACATGGTTGGCGGGGAGCTGTTTTTT | CSASKDMVGGELFF
NA | 15 | NA | TRBJ1-6 | TRBV2 | TGTGCCAGCATTTGGAGGCCTAGAGGAGATTCACCCCTCCACTTT | CASIWRPRGDSPLHF
NA | 13 | TRBD1 | TRBJ1-5 | TRBV5-6 | TGTGCCAGCAGCTCGACAGGGACTCAGCCCCAGCATTTT | CASSSTGTQPQHF
NA | 13 | NA | TRBJ2-3 | TRBV7-3 | TGTGCCAGCAGCTTACTCCGCACAGATACGCAGTATTTT | CASSLLRTDTQYF
NA | 13 | TRBD1 | TRBJ1-1 | TRBV6-2/TRBV6-3 | TGTGCCAGCAGTATCGGGACAGTTAGGGAGGCTTTCTTT | CASSIGTVREAFF
NA | 12 | NA | TRBJ1-1 | TRBV5-8 | TGTGCCAGCCTGAAAGGGAGGACCAACGCTTTCTTT | CASLKGRTNAFF
few | 15 | NA | TRBJ2-6 | TRBV3-1/TRBV3-2 | TGTGCCAGCAGCCAAGGGGGGCGGGTCGCCAACGTCCTGACTTTC | CASSQGGRVANVLTF
NA | 15 | NA | TRBJ1-4 | TRBV4-3 | TGCGCCAGCAGCCAAGATTTAGGGGCCAGTGAAAAACTGTTTTTT | CASSQDLGASEKLFF
NA | 12 | NA | TRBJ1-2 | TRBV19 | TGTGCCAGTTCGCTTCGGGGGGAAGGCTACACCTTC | CASSLRGEGYTF
NA | 14 | NA | TRBJ1-6 | TRBV5-4 | TGTGCCAGCAGCTTGGAGCGGTATAATTCACCCCTCCACTTT | CASSLERYNSPLHF
once | 16 | NA | TRBJ2-3 | TRBV24-1 | TGTGCCACCAGGACAGGGACGGCGGGAAGCACAGATACGCAGTATTTT | CATRTGTAGSTDTQYF
NA | 17 | NA | TRBJ1-5 | TRBV4-1 | TGCGCCAGCAGCCTGGACAGCTCTGTCGGCAATGGCCAGCCCCAGCATTTT | CASSLDSSVGNGQPQHF
NA | 13 | NA | TRBJ1-2 | TRBV2 | TGTGCCAGCAGTGACAGGGTAAACTATGGCTACACCTTC | CASSDRVNYGYTF
NA | 16 | NA | TRBJ1-4 | TRBV7-2 | TGTGCCAGCAGCTTAGCCCCTGGGCTGCGGGGTGAAAAACTGTTTTTT | CASSLAPGLRGEKLFF
NA | 14 | NA | TRBJ1-1 | TRBV19 | TGTGCCAGTAGTATAGAGCGGGGGGGGACTGAAGCTTTCTTT | CASSIERGGTEAFF
once | 13 | TRBD1 | TRBJ1-1 | TRBV6-2/TRBV6-3 | TGTGCCAGCAGTGACTTTGAGGGGGCAAGCGCTTTCTTT | CASSDFEGASAFF
NA | 12 | NA | TRBJ1-2 | TRBV7-9 | TGTGCCAGCAGCCCCTCCGGGGTTGGCTACACCTTC | CASSPSGVGYTF
NA | 12 | NA | TRBJ2-4 | TRBV18 | TGTGCCAGCTCACCTGGCGATGGGCTTCAGTACTTC | CASSPGDGLQYF
NA | 15 | TRBD1 | TRBJ1-6 | TRBV6-1 | TGTGCCAGCAGTGAAAGACAGGGGGTTAATTCACCCCTCCACTTT | CASSERQGVNSPLHF
NA | 15 | TRBD2 | TRBJ2-7 | TRBV6-5 | TGTGCCAGCAAGATTGGGGGGGGAAGATTCAACGAGCAGTACTTC | CASKIGGGRFNEQYF
NA | 14 | NA | TRBJ1-2 | TRBV5-1 | TGCGCCAGCAGCGGCTCAGGTTCCTTCGATGGCTACACCTTC | CASSGSGSFDGYTF
NA | 13 | NA | TRBJ1-5 | TRBV5-4 | TGTGCCAGCAGCCGGGGAGGCGATCAGCCCCAGCATTTT | CASSRGGDQPQHF
NA | 13 | NA | TRBJ1-2 | TRBV19 | TGTGCCACCTCACCTGCAGGGGTCCAGGGCTACACCTTC | CATSPAGVQGYTF
NA | 15 | NA | TRBJ2-7 | TRBV7-9 | TGTGCCAGCAGCGTTAGGGAGACAGGCCCGACCGAGCAGTACTTC | CASSVRETGPTEQYF
NA | 13 | NA | TRBJ1-3 | TRBV7-7 | TGTGCCAGCAGCTTGGGGCCTAGAAACACCATATATTTT | CASSLGPRNTIYF
NA | 13 | NA | TRBJ1-2 | TRBV10-1 | TGCGCCAGCAGTGAGGCGGGGTTCGGTGGCTACACCTTC | CASSEAGFGGYTF
NA | 12 | NA | TRBJ1-2 | TRBV20-1 | TGCAGTGCTAGTACTTTAAACTATGGCTACACCTTC | CSASTLNYGYTF
NA | 15 | NA | TRBJ1-6 | TRBV5-6 | TGTGCCAGCAGCTTGATGGGGAGGGAGGGTTCACCCCTCCACTTT | CASSLMGREGSPLHF
NA | 16 | NA | TRBJ1-2 | TRBV4-1 | TGCGCCAGCAGCCAAGGTGGAGACAGGCAGGCCTATGGCTACACCTTC | CASSQGGDRQAYGYTF
few | 15 | TRBD1 | TRBJ1-1 | TRBV10-3 | TGTGCCATCAGTGTTACAGGGGGCTCTTACACTGAAGCTTTCTTT | CAISVTGGSYTEAFF
NA | 15 | NA | TRBJ1-2 | TRBV27 | TGTGCCAGCTCGAAAGCAGGGGTACGGAACTATGGCTACACCTTC | CASSKAGVRNYGYTF
NA | 13 | NA | TRBJ1-2 | TRBV27 | TGTGCCAGCAGTTTCGGACAGAGCTATGGCTACACCTTC | CASSFGQSYGYTF
NA | 15 | NA | TRBJ2-3 | TRBV7-2 | TGTGCCAGCAGCTGGGCACCAATTGCCACAGATACGCAGTATTTT | CASSWAPIATDTQYF
NA | 16 | NA | TRBJ1-4 | TRBV18 | TGTGCCAGCTCGAGTCCGAACAGTGCAACTAATGAAAAACTGTTTTTT | CASSSPNSATNEKLFF
NA | 14 | NA | TRBJ2-1 | TRBV6-2/TRBV6-3 | TGTGCCAGCAGTTACCTTCAGGTCAACAATGAGCAGTTCTTC | CASSYLQVNNEQFF
NA | 12 | NA | TRBJ2-2 | TRBV10-1 | TGCGCCAGCGGGTCAGGATTCGGGGAGCTGTTTTTT | CASGSGFGELFF
NA | 13 | TRBD1 | TRBJ1-1 | TRBV10-2 | TGCGCCAGCAAGGGACAGTTGAACACTGAAGCTTTCTTT | CASKGQLNTEAFF
NA | 17 | TRBD1 | TRBJ2-2 | TRBV5-6 | TGTGCCAGCAGCCGCGGACAGGGGACGTTCAACACCGGGGAGCTGTTTTTT | CASSRGQGTFNTGELFF
NA | 12 | NA | TRBJ2-7 | TRBV11-2 | TGTGCCAGCAGCTCCCAGGGGTTGGGGCAGTACTTC | CASSSQGLGQYF
few | 16 | TRBD1 | TRBJ2-5 | TRBV7-9 | TGTGCCAGCAGCTCCCCTCTCGGGACAGGACAAGAGACCCAGTACTTC | CASSSPLGTGQETQYF
NA | 13 | NA | TRBJ2-1 | TRBV24-1 | TGTGCCACTGGCAGGGCTCAGGACAATGAGCAGTTCTTC | CATGRAQDNEQFF
once | 15 | NA | TRBJ2-5 | TRBV11-2 | TGTGCCAGCAGCTTAGGGCTGGCATCTCAAGAGACCCAGTACTTC | CASSLGLASQETQYF
NA | 13 | NA | TRBJ1-2 | TRBV27 | TGTGCCAGCAGTGCAGGGGTTGCGGGTGGCTACACCTTC | CASSAGVAGGYTF
NA | 15 | NA | TRBJ1-2 | TRBV24-1 | TGTGCCACCAGTGATCCTCGACTGGGGCTATTGGACTACACCTTC | CATSDPRLGLLDYTF
NA | 14 | NA | TRBJ2-3 | TRBV5-6 | TGTGCCAGCAGCTTCGGGACTAGCACAGATACGCAGTATTTT | CASSFGTSTDTQYF
NA | 15 | NA | TRBJ2-2 | TRBV5-8 | TGTGCCAGCAGCTCTAGCCACAGGGACACCGGGGAGCTGTTTTTT | CASSSSHRDTGELFF
NA | 14 | NA | TRBJ1-5 | TRBV19 | TGTGCCAGTAGTATTCTTGGCAGGCGTCAGCCCCAGCATTTT | CASSILGRRQPQHF
NA | 17 | NA | TRBJ1-6 | TRBV4-1 | TGCGCCAGCAGCCAAGAGCGAAGCCTCACCTATAATTCACCCCTCCACTTT | CASSQERSLTYNSPLHF
NA | 14 | NA | TRBJ2-2 | TRBV6-4 | TGTGCCAGCAAAGCAGCGGCGAACACCGGGGAGCTGTTTTTT | CASKAAANTGELFF
NA | 15 | NA | TRBJ1-4 | TRBV7-9 | TGTGCCAGCAACCCAGGGGTCTCAACTAATGAAAAACTGTTTTTT | CASNPGVSTNEKLFF
NA | 15 | NA | TRBJ2-7 | TRBV2 | TGTGCCAGCAGTGTTGTCGAGACAAGTACCTACGAGCAGTACTTC | CASSVVETSTYEQYF